The clone carrying this TCR beta chain was observed a handful of times. The antigen is unknown. This record belongs to a study of T cell repertoires in cytomegalovirus infection. TCRdb processed the reads anew with MiXCR; each CDR3 protein has one entry. The table records 550,000 to 850,000 distinct CDR3 sequences, 30% to 35% of them present only once. CDR3 size: 15 residues. Trimming pared 1 base from V and 0 bases from J, leaving 11 bases between. In germline, CDR1 is DFQATT, CDR2 SNEGSKA (reference sequence). The source of this sequence is a human donor in good health (CMV status not recorded). Some clones in this sample may be carry-over from other donors' samples. Sequences were derived from cultured PBMCs, sampled from culture after CMV antigen stimulation. This sequence joins TRBV20-1 and TRBJ2-3; D is uncertain. The CDR3, as DNA: TGCAGTGCTAGAGTGCCCGGGCTCAGCACAGATACGCAGTATTTT. This translates into CSARVPGLSTDTQYF.